This paragraph reports one TCR beta chain. Its specificity is unknown. As TCR cDNA was made by 5'RACE template switching, a universal primer site and UMIs were added. TCRdb re-called the 5' RACE reads with MiXCR, one entry per CDR3 protein. The profile shows about 260,000 distinct CDR3 sequences, roughly 3.7% of them singletons. The sample comes from a study of T cells after yellow fever vaccination. General observations from the study: A limited proportion of clonotypes was detected within both the CD4 and CD8 compartments. Reappearance after the booster was observed for most primary-vaccination clones (roughly 97% CD4, roughly 90% CD8). Contamination by abundant bulk-population clonotypes could be present in FACS-sorted repertoires.

J was trimmed by 2 bases and V by 0 bases; bases with no gene match: 9. This CDR3 spans 17 amino acids. In germline, CDR1 is DFQATT, CDR2 SNEGSKA (reference sequence). The gene calls are TRBV20-1 and TRBJ1-5; 8 bases are shared with TRBD1. Source: PBMCs, taken 15 days after the yellow fever booster vaccination. This TCR came from a man younger than 35 who received the YFV17D yellow fever vaccine. The CDR3 protein is CSARETAGGAGNQPQHF. DNA for the CDR3: TGCAGTGCTAGAGAAACCGCAGGGGGCGCGGGCAATCAGCCCCAGCATTTT.